These T cell receptor beta chains were read from a single sample in a study of T cells expressing NK-cell markers. TCRdb re-called the 5' RACE reads and gives one entry per CDR3 protein, without DNA. This sample's table reports 130,000 to 150,000 distinct CDR3 sequences. The source material was blood T cells: a sorted CD56 or NKG2C T cell subset, CD4+ or CD8+ T cells, or bulk PBMC T cells (not recorded which). All receptors come from a man in his late teens or twenties in good health. The CDR3 runs from the conserved cysteine through the conserved F or W.

CDR3aa,v_gene,j_gene
CASRGIGNGRNTGELFF,TRBV19,TRBJ2-2
CASSSGRRDGGQETQYF,TRBV11-2,TRBJ2-5
CASSFEGLDTDTQYF,TRBV12-3/TRBV12-4,TRBJ2-3
CATSRDRPGLAAYNEQFF,TRBV15,TRBJ2-1
CSVEVQGHPGELFF,TRBV29-1,TRBJ2-2
CASSGRGRKPEQFF,TRBV7-9,TRBJ2-1
CSAQTRSLYNEQFF,TRBV20-1,TRBJ2-1
CASSSKTAGRSMTSYEQYF,TRBV28,TRBJ2-7
CASSPPGERGTYNEQFF,TRBV18,TRBJ2-1
CASSLHGLAKVPYNEQFF,TRBV27,TRBJ2-1
CASSPRTMNTEAFF,TRBV6-1,TRBJ1-1
CASSSLKNEQFF,TRBV6-5,TRBJ2-1
CASSHINEQFF,TRBV12-3/TRBV12-4,TRBJ2-1